The 28 T cell receptor beta chains below were found in one sample sequenced in a study of T-cell memory formation after mild COVID-19. TCRdb called the 5' RACE reads again in MiXCR, with one record for every CDR3 protein. The sample lists around 160,000 distinct CDR3 sequences, roughly 11% occurring once. Sequencing was carried out using PBMCs or a T cell subset sorted from them (not recorded which). The receptor source for this set is a man between 18 and 35 years old who had mild COVID-19 (a few samples of this study predate the infection). Cell type and time point are not known.

This clonotype was seen more than once but under ten times. The V and J genes are TRBV20-1 and TRBJ2-1; the D gene is possibly TRBD2 (7 bases). The V gene lost 3 bases and the J gene lost 4 bases, with 10 bases spanning the gap. From germline, CDR1 is DFQATT and CDR2 SNEGSKA (reference sequence). The CDR3 contains 13 residues. CDR3 sequence reads: CSASRGAYNEQFF. The CDR3, as DNA: TGCAGTGCTAGTCGGGGGGCATACAATGAGCAGTTCTTC.

This clonotype was seen many times. The V call is TRBV12-3 or TRBV12-4, the J call TRBJ2-1; 11 bases are a match to TRBD1. V lost 5 bases to trimming and J lost 3 bases; unmatched junction nucleotides: 6. The CDR3 sequence is 16 residues long. The CDR3 loop reads CASSGPGTGGYNEQFF. For the CDR3, the DNA is TGTGCCAGCAGTGGACCGGGGACAGGGGGCTACAATGAGCAGTTCTTC.

This clonotype was picked up a small number of times. CDR3 sequence (DNA): TGTGCCAGCAGTTACGTGGCGGGGGCTTCCACAGATACGCAGTATTTT. Amino acids: CASSYVAGASTDTQYF. V usage is TRBV6-5 and J usage is TRBJ2-3, with TRBD2 as a possible D gene (7 bases). This CDR3 spans 16 amino acids. V was shortened by 2 bases and J by 2 bases, with 14 bases between the two germline ends. Germline V gene lookup returns CDR1 MNHEY and CDR2 SVGAGI.

This clonotype was observed a few times. The genes are TRBV11-3 and TRBJ2-4, with D unresolved. Germline assignment: CDR1 SGHNT and CDR2 YENEEA. Trimming removed 5 bases from V and 5 bases from J, with 10 bases in between. The CDR3 spans 13 residues. CDR3 bases: TGTGCCAGCAGCCTGGGCGGCGAAAACATTCAGTACTTC. Translated, it gives CASSLGGENIQYF.

This clonotype was seen ten or more times. The rearrangement links TRBV10-3 to TRBJ2-4, with D unresolved. Germline loops: CDR1 ENHRY, CDR2 SYGVKD. CDR3 size: 17 residues. V gave up 4 bases and J gave up 1 base, with 17 bases separating them. The DNA of the CDR3 is TGTGCCATCAGTGCGACGATAGGGATGAGGGCCAAAAACATTCAGTACTTC. It translates to CAISATIGMRAKNIQYF.

This clonotype occurred a few times. The chain has TRBV2 and TRBJ2-7; D is uncertain. Germline V gives CDR1 SNHLY, CDR2 FYNNEI. This CDR3 is built from 11 residues. Deletions cut 5 bases from V and 5 bases from J, with 7 bases between. The CDR3: CASSYQDEQYF. The CDR3 nucleotides read TGTGCCAGCAGTTATCAGGACGAGCAGTACTTC.

The CDR3 coding sequence is TGTGCCAGCAGCGGGGAGGTCACAGATACGCAGTATTTT. Amino acids: CASSGEVTDTQYF. The chain employs TRBV2 and TRBJ2-3; a possible D gene is TRBD2 (6 bases). The CDR3 covers 13 residues. Germline values: CDR1 SNHLY, CDR2 FYNNEI. The germline V and J ends were trimmed by 6 bases and 2 bases, with 9 bases remaining between them.

V gene TRBV20-1 combines with J gene TRBJ2-2; TRBD2 matches at 8 bases. V was clipped by 6 bases and J by 0 bases; unmatched bases: 3. This CDR3 has 14 amino acids. Looked up from germline, CDR1 is DFQATT and CDR2 is SNEGSKA (reference sequence). The CDR3 protein is CSADSGANTGELFF. DNA of the CDR3: TGCAGTGCCGATAGCGGGGCGAACACCGGGGAGCTGTTTTTT.

The sample holds a few counts of this clonotype. The J gene is TRBJ1-2, the V gene TRBV6-2 or TRBV6-3, with D possibly being TRBD1 (5 bases). Germline V gene data show CDR1 as MNHEY and CDR2 as SVGEGT. This CDR3 is built from 13 residues. Deletions cut 0 bases from V and 7 bases from J, with 9 bases between. This CDR3 is CASSYSGQLGYTF. CDR3 DNA sequence: TGTGCCAGCAGTTACTCCGGACAACTTGGCTACACCTTC.

Ten or more counts support this clonotype. The chain employs TRBV20-1 and TRBJ2-3, with 8 bases matching TRBD2. Germline-derived CDR1 and CDR2 are DFQATT and SNEGSKA (reference sequence). CDR3 length: 15 residues. The ends lost 0 bases at V and 3 bases at J; junction bases unmatched: 5. The CDR3 region has the DNA TGCAGTGCTAGAGATGTACAGCGGGGGACAGATACGCAGTATTTT. It specifies CSARDVQRGTDTQYF.

J is TRBJ2-5 and V is TRBV6-5; the D gene could be TRBD1 or TRBD2 (5 bases each). The CDR3 sequence is 15 residues long. V was cut by 2 bases and J by 3 bases, with 13 bases left in between. Germline values: CDR1 MNHEY, CDR2 SVGAGI. The CDR3 bases are TGTGCCAGCAGTTACCGGGGCAGGGCAGAAGAGACCCAGTACTTC. It translates to CASSYRGRAEETQYF.

The gene calls are TRBV4-1 and TRBJ2-1; D may be TRBD2 (5 bases). The CDR3 covers 13 residues. From germline, CDR1 is MGHRA and CDR2 YSYEKL. The V end lost 0 bases, the J end lost 13 bases, and 13 bases lay between the germline ends. The CDR3 sequence: CASSQEMRAVQFF. The CDR3 bases are TGCGCCAGCAGCCAAGAAATGAGGGCAGTCCAGTTCTTC.

There are a few counts of this clonotype. The chain joins TRBV6-6 to TRBJ1-2, with a tentative D call TRBD1 (5 bases). The CDR3 loop spans 13 amino acids. Trimming cost V 6 bases and J 6 bases, with 14 bases left between them. Germline loops: CDR1 MNHNY, CDR2 SVGAGI (reference sequence). The CDR3 nucleotides read TGTGCCAGCAGGGGGGTTATTACGGATGGCTACACCTTC. Its protein product is CASRGVITDGYTF.

This clonotype was recorded a few times. The V and J genes are TRBV7-9 and TRBJ2-3; no reliable D call. The CDR3 consists of 14 residues. Deletions cut 3 bases from V and 2 bases from J, with 9 bases between. The germline CDR1 and CDR2 sequences are SEHNR and FQNEAQ (reference sequence). The CDR3 here is CASSFRRTTDTQYF. The CDR3 region has the DNA TGTGCCAGCAGCTTTCGACGGACCACAGATACGCAGTATTTT.

The gene calls are TRBV3-1 and TRBJ2-1, with D perhaps TRBD2 (5 bases). From germline, CDR1 is LGHDT and CDR2 YNNKEL (reference sequence). Trimming removed 4 bases at V and 6 bases at J, with 19 bases between. The CDR3 length is 16 residues. The CDR3 region is CASSPTVDSPINEQFF. The CDR3 DNA reads as TGTGCCAGCAGCCCGACTGTGGACTCTCCTATCAATGAGCAGTTCTTC.

The J gene is TRBJ2-6, the V gene TRBV5-1; D is unclear. Between the trimmed V and J ends, which lost 4 bases and 0 bases, there was a span of 8 bases. The CDR3 has 15 amino acids. Germline loops: CDR1 SGHRS, CDR2 YFSETQ. Here the CDR3 reads CASSVTVSGANVLTF. The CDR3 nucleotides are TGCGCCAGCAGCGTAACGGTCTCTGGGGCCAACGTCCTGACTTTC.

This clonotype is a singleton in its sample. This chain joins TRBV9 and TRBJ2-5, with a weak D call TRBD2 (7 bases). The J call is doubtful: the DNA matches TRBJ2-7 better. CDR3 length: 15 amino acids. From germline, CDR1 is SGDLS and CDR2 YYNGEE. CDR3 nucleotide sequence: TGTGCCAGCAGCCCCGGGGAGGGGGTCACCCACGAGCAGTACTTC. Protein: CASSPGEGVTHEQYF.

This clonotype was detected a few times. The chain has TRBV4-2 and TRBJ1-5; the D gene is possibly TRBD1 (6 bases). CDR3 length: 15 residues. Germline V gene sequence: CDR1 LGHNA, CDR2 YNFKEQ. The V and J ends lost 1 base and 2 bases respectively, with 9 bases between them. This CDR3 reads CASSQVRGGNQPQHF. The CDR3 nucleotides are TGTGCCAGCAGCCAAGTGAGGGGGGGCAATCAGCCCCAGCATTTT.

This clonotype was observed a few times. The J gene is TRBJ1-1, the V gene TRBV20-1; D not certain. Germline-derived CDR1 and CDR2 are DFQATT and SNEGSKA (reference sequence). The CDR3 totals 14 residues. V lost 6 bases and J 5 bases, leaving 19 bases between the germline ends. CDR3 bases: TGCAGTGCCCCTCTGTCGGGCAGAAGAACTGAAGCTTTCTTT. Translation gives CSAPLSGRRTEAFF.

The chain couples TRBV7-9 to TRBJ2-7; TRBD1 or TRBD2 may be the D gene (5 bases each). Trimming removed 5 bases at V and 2 bases at J, with 16 bases between. CDR3 length equals 15 residues. Germline V gives CDR1 SEHNR, CDR2 FQNEAQ (reference sequence). CDR3 in DNA: TGTGCCAGCAGCCCGGGGCCAGGAATAGCCTACGAGCAGTACGTC. Its translation: CASSPGPGIAYEQYV.

This clonotype has more than one count but fewer than ten. The chain has TRBV27 and TRBJ1-2; unclear D gene. The V gene's germline CDR1 is MNHEY and CDR2 SMNVEV (reference sequence). Trimming took 5 bases from V and 2 from J, leaving 15 bases between them. CDR3 length: 15 residues. In DNA form, the CDR3 reads TGTGCCAGCAGTCCCGTTCTCGGGTTGAACTATGGCTACACCTTC. It is translated as CASSPVLGLNYGYTF.

The chain is built from TRBV5-1 and TRBJ2-5; TRBD2 agrees at 10 bases. CDR3 length: 16 amino acids. V shed 0 bases, J shed 3 bases, and the junction held 5 bases outside the gene matches. Per the germline V gene, CDR1 is SGHRS and CDR2 is YFSETQ. The CDR3 bases are TGCGCCAGCAGCTTGGGAGCGGGGGGGTCGGAAGAGACCCAGTACTTC. It codes for CASSLGAGGSEETQYF.

Ten or more counts support this clonotype. The chain couples TRBV24-1 to TRBJ2-3, with 10 positions matching TRBD1. This CDR3 is 17 amino acids long. Per the germline V gene, CDR1 is KGHDR and CDR2 is SFDVKD. V shed 0 bases and J 1 base; nucleotides not matched to a gene: 3. Here the CDR3 DNA reads TGTGCCACCAGTGATTTGCGGGGGACAGGGGGCACAGATACGCAGTATTTT. The encoded protein is CATSDLRGTGGTDTQYF.

In regard to this clonotype: Sequence at one end of the junction differs from germline and may be a read error. V is TRBV11-2 and J is TRBJ2-5; 13 positions agree with TRBD2. CDR1 and CDR2 from the germline V gene are SGHAT and FQNNGV. This CDR3 comprises 14 residues. Here the CDR3 DNA reads TGTGCCAGCAGCTCCAGACTAGCGGGGGGCCGACTTGACTTC. This translates into CASSSRLAGGRLDF.

In this sample, this clonotype turned up many times. This sequence joins TRBV7-2 and TRBJ1-5; a possible D gene is TRBD1 (6 bases). Germline V CDR1 and CDR2: SGHTA, FQGNSA. The length of the CDR3 is 13 residues. With 5 bases removed from V and 7 bases from J, the gap between germline ends came to 12 bases. The chain's CDR3 is CASSTRGNQPQHF. The CDR3 DNA is TGTGCCAGCAGCACCAGGGGTAACCAGCCCCAGCATTTT.

This clonotype was seen ten or more times. The chain recombines TRBV9 with TRBJ2-1; TRBD2 is a possible D gene (5 bases). Trimming pared 2 bases from V and 0 bases from J, leaving 6 bases between. Per the germline V gene, CDR1 is SGDLS and CDR2 is YYNGEE. CDR3 length: 14 residues. The CDR3 nucleotides read TGTGCCAGCAGCGTGGGGAGCTCCTACAATGAGCAGTTCTTC. This codes for CASSVGSSYNEQFF.

This clonotype was seen a handful of times. This chain uses TRBV7-2 with TRBJ2-5; TRBD1 aligns across 9 bases. The CDR3 has 15 residues. After removal of 5 bases from V and 4 bases from J, the junction contained 8 bases not matched to a gene. Germline V gives CDR1 SGHTA, CDR2 FQGNSA. The CDR3 DNA reads as TGTGCCAGCAGCCAGACCCAGACAGGGGGAGAGACCCAGTACTTC. Residues: CASSQTQTGGETQYF.

The genes are TRBV18 and TRBJ1-2, with a possible D match to TRBD1 (6 bases). Trimming shortened V by 4 bases and J by 2 bases, and 20 bases separated the two germline ends. The germline gives CDR1 KGHSH, CDR2 LQKENI. CDR3 size: 17 residues. This CDR3 reads CASSLQEIQGSNYGYTF. The CDR3 bases are TGTGCCAGCTCACTACAGGAGATACAGGGCTCCAACTATGGCTACACCTTC. The whole variable domain, remainder taken from reference TRBV18 and TRBJ1-2, is NAGVMQNPRHLVRRRGQEARLRCSPMKGHSHVYWYRQLPEEGLKFMVYLQKENIIDESGMPKERFSAEFPKEGPSILRIQQVVRGDSAAYFCASSLQEIQGSNYGYTFGSGTRLTVV.